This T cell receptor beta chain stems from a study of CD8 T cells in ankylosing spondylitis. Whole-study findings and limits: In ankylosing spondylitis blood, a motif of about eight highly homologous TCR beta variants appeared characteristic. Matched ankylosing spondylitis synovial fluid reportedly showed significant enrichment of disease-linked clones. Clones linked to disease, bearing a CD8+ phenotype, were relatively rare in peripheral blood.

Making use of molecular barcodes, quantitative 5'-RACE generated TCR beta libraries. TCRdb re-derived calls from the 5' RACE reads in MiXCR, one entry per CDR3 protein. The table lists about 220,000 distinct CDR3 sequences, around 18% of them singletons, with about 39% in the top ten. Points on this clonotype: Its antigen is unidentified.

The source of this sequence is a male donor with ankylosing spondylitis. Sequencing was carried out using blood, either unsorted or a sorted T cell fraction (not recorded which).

This chain's CDR3 is CASSLQTGGGNQPQHF. In nucleotides, the CDR3 is TGTGCCAGCAGCCTTCAGACAGGGGGCGGCAATCAGCCCCAGCATTTT. The chain employs TRBV28 and TRBJ1-5; 10 bases agree with TRBD1. The germline V gene encodes CDR1 MDHEN and CDR2 SYDVKM. The CDR3 sequence is 16 residues long. The trim removed 6 bases at V and 2 bases at J, leaving 7 bases unmatched.